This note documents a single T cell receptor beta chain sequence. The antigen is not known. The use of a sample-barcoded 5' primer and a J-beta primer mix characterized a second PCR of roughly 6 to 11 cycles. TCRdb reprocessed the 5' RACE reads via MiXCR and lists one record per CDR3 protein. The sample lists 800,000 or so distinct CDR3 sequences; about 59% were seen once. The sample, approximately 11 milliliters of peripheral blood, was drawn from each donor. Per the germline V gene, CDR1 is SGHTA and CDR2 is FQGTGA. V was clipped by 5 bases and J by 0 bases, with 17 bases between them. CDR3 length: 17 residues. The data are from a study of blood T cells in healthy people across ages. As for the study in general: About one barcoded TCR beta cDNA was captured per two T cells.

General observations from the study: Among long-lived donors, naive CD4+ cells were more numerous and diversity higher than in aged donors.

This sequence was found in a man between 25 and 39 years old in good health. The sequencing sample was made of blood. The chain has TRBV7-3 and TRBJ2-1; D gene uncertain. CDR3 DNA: TGTGCCAGCAGCCCCCACCCTATACTATACTCCTACAATGAGCAGTTCTTC. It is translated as CASSPHPILYSYNEQFF.